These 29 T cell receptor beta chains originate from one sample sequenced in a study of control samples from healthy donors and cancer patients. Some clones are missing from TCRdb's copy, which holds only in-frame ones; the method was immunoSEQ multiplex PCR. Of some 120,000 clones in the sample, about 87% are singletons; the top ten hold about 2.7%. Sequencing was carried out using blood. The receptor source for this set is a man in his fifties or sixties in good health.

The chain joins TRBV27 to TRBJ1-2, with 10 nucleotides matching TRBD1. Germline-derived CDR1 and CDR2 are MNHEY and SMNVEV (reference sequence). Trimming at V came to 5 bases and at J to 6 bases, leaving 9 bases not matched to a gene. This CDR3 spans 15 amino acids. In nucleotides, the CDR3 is TGTGCCAGCAGTCCAACGACAGGGGGCGCTAATGGCTACACCTTC. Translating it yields CASSPTTGGANGYTF.

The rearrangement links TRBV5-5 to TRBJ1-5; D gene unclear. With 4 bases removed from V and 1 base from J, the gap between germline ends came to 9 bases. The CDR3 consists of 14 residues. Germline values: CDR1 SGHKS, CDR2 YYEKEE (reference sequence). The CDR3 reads CASSPLGSNQPQHF. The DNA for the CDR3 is TGTGCCAGCAGCCCTCTGGGGAGCAATCAGCCCCAGCATTTT. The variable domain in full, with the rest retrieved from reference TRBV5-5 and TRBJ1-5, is DAGVTQSPTHLIKTRGQQVTLRCSPISGHKSVSWYQQVLGQGPQFIFQYYEKEERGRGNFPDRFSARQFPNYSSELNVNALLLGDSALYLCASSPLGSNQPQHFGDGTRLSIL.

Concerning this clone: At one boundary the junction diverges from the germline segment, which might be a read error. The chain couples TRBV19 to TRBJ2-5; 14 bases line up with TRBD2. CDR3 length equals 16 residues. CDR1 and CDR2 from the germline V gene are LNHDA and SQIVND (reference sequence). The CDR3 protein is CASRPNGLAGGPALDF. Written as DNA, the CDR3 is TGTGCCAGTAGGCCAAACGGACTAGCGGGGGGCCCTGCCCTGGACTTC.

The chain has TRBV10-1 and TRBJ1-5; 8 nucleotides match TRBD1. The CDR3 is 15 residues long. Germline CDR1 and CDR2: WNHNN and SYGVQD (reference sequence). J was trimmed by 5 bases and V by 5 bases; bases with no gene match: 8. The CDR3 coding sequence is TGCGCCAGCAGTAAGACAGGGGAAGGTGATCAGCCCCAGCATTTT. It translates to CASSKTGEGDQPQHF.

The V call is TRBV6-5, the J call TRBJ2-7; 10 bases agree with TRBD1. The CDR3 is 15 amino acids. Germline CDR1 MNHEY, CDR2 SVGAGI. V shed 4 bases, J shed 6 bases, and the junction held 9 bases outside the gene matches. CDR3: CASSFTGTGVAEQYF. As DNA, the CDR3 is TGTGCCAGCAGTTTCACCGGGACAGGGGTAGCCGAGCAGTACTTC.

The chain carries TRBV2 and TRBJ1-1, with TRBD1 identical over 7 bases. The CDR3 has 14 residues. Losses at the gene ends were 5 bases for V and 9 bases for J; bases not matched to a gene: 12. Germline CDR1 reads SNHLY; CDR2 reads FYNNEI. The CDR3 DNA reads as TGTGCCAGCAGTATACTTGGGACAGCAAGACAAGCTTTCTTT. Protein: CASSILGTARQAFF.

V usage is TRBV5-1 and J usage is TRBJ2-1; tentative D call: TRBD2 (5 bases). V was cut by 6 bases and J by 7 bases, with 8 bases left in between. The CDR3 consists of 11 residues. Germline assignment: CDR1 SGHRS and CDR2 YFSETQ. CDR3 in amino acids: CASTSGNEQFF. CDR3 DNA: TGCGCCAGCACCTCGGGAAATGAGCAGTTCTTC.

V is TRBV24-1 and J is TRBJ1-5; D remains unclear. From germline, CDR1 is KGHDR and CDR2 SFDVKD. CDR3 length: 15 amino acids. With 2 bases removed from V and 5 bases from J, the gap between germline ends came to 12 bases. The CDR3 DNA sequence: TGTGCCACCAGTGATTCAGATGCCCCCTATCAGCCCCAGCATTTT. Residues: CATSDSDAPYQPQHF.

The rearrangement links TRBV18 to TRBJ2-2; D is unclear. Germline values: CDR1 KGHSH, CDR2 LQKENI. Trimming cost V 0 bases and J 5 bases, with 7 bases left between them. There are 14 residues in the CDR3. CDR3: CASSPPRGTGELFF. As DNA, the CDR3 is TGTGCCAGCTCACCACCTCGAGGAACCGGGGAGCTGTTTTTT.

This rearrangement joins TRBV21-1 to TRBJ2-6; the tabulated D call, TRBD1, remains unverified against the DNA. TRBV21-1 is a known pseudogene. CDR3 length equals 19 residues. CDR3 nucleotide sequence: TGTGCCAGCAGCCCACGGACAGGCAAGGTGATCTCTGGGGCCAACGTCCTGACTTTC. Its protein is CASSPRTGKVISGANVLTF.

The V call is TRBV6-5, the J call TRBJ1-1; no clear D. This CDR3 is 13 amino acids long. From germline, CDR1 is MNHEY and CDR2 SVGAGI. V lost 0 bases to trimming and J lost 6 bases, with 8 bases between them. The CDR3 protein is CASSYSARSEAFF. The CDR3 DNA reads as TGTGCCAGCAGTTACTCTGCCAGGTCTGAAGCTTTCTTT.

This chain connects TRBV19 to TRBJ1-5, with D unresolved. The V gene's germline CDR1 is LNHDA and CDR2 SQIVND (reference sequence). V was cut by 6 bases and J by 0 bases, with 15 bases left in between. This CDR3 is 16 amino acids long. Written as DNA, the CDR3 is TGTGCCAGTAGAAACGACGTAATCAATAGCAATCAGCCCCAGCATTTT. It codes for CASRNDVINSNQPQHF.

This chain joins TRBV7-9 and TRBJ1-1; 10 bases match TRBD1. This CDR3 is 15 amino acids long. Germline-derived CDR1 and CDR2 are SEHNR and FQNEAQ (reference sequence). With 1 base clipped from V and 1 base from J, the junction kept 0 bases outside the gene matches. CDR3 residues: CASSLGQGANTEAFF. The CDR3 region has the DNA TGTGCCAGCAGCTTAGGACAGGGGGCGAACACTGAAGCTTTCTTT.

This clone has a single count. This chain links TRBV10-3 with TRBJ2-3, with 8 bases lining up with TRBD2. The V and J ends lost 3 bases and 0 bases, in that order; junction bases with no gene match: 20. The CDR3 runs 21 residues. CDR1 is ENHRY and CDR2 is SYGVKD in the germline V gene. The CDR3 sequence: CAISDPRGTSGGAVSTDTQYF. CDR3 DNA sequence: TGTGCCATCAGTGATCCCCGCGGGACATCCGGGGGGGCCGTTAGCACAGATACGCAGTATTTT.

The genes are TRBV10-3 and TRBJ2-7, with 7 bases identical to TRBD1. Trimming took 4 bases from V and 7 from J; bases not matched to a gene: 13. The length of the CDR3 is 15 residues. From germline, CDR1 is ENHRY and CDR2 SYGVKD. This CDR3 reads CAISGTGTAPLEQYF. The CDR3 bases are TGTGCCATCAGTGGGACCGGGACAGCCCCCCTAGAGCAGTACTTC.

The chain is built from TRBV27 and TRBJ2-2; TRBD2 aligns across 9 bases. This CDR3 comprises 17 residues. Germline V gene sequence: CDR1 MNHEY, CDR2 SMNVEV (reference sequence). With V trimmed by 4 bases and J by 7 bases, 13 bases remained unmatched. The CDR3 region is CASSSLALAGVGGELFF. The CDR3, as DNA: TGTGCCAGCAGTTCCCTGGCCTTAGCGGGGGTAGGCGGGGAGCTGTTTTTT.

CDR3 bases: TGTGCCAGCAGCTTGGGGGGGGCCACCTATAATTCACCCCTCCACTTT. Residues: CASSLGGATYNSPLHF. The chain recombines TRBV5-4 with TRBJ1-6; D is possibly TRBD1 (6 bases). V lost 0 bases and J lost 2, with 9 bases in between. This CDR3 region has 16 residues. CDR1 is SGHNT, CDR2 YYREEE, per germline (reference sequence).

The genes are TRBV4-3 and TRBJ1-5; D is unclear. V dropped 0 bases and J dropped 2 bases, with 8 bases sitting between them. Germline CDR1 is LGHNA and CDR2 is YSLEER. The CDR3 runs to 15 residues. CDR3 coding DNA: TGCGCCAGCAGCCAAGAGGCGACGGGCAATCAGCCCCAGCATTTT. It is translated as CASSQEATGNQPQHF.

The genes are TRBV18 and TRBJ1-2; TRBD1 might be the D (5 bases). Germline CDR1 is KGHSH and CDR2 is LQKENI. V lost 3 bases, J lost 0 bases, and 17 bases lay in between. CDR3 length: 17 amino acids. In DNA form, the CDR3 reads TGTGCCAGCTCACCGTTAGCAGGGCAGACTCCTAACTATGGCTACACCTTC. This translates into CASSPLAGQTPNYGYTF.

The CDR3 reads CASSYGLRGGNYEQYF. CDR3 DNA sequence: TGTGCCAGCAGTTACGGCCTTAGGGGGGGTAACTACGAGCAGTACTTC. J is TRBJ2-7 and V is TRBV6-6, with a tentative D call TRBD2 (7 bases). The CDR3 loop spans 16 amino acids. Trimming took off 2 bases at V and 3 bases at J, with 17 bases between the two ends. Germline V CDR1 and CDR2: MNHNY, SVGAGI (reference sequence).

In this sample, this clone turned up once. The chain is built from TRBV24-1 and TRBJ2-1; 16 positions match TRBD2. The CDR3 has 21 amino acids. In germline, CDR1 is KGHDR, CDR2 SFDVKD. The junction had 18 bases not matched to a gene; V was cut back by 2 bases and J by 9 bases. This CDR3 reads CATSDSNSLTGTSGGDVEQFF. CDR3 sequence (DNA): TGTGCCACCAGTGATTCCAATTCGCTGACCGGGACTAGCGGGGGGGATGTTGAGCAGTTCTTC.

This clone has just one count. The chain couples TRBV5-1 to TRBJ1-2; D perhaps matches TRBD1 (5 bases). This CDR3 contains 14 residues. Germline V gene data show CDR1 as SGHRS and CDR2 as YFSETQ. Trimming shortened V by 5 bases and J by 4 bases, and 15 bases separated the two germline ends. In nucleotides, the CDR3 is TGCGCCAGCAGTCGCGTACGGGGCGTCTATGGCTACACCTTC. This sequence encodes CASSRVRGVYGYTF.

The CDR3 loop is CASSLKTGRFFSGNTIYF. The DNA of the CDR3 is TGTGCCAGCAGCTTGAAAACGGGCAGGTTTTTCTCTGGAAACACCATATATTTT. The chain uses TRBV5-4 and TRBJ1-3; D remains ambiguous. Trimming removed 1 base from V and 0 bases from J, with 17 bases in between. Germline CDR1 reads SGHNT; CDR2 reads YYREEE (reference sequence). The CDR3 runs 18 residues.

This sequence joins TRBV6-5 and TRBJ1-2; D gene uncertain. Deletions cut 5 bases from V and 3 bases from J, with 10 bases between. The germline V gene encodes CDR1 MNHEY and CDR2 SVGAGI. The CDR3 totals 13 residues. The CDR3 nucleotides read TGTGCCAGCAGTAGAGACGCGGACTATGGCTACACCTTC. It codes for CASSRDADYGYTF.

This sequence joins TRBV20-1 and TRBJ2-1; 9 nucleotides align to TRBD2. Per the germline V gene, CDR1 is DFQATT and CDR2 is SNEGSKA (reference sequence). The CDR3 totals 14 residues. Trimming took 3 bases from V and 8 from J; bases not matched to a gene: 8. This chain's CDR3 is CSASGGGAGHEQFF. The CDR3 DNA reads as TGCAGTGCTAGTGGCGGGGGGGCCGGTCATGAGCAGTTCTTC.

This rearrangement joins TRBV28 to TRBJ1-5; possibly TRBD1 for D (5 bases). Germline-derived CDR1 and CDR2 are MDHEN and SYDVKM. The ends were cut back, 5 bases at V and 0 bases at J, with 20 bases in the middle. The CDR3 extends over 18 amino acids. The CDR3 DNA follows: TGTGCCAGCAGTCTCCCGGACATGGGTTCGTATAGCAATCAGCCCCAGCATTTT. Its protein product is CASSLPDMGSYSNQPQHF. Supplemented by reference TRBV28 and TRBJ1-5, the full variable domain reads DVKVTQSSRYLVKRTGEKVFLECVQDMDHENMFWYRQDPGLGLRLIYFSYDVKMKEKGDIPEGYSVSREKKERFSLILESASTNQTSMYLCASSLPDMGSYSNQPQHFGDGTRLSIL.

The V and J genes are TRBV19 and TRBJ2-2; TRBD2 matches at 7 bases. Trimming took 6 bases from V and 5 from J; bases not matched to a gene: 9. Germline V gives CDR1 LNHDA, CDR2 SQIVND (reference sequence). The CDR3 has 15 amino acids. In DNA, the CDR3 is TGTGCCAGTAGCCCTCTATTAGCGGGTACCGGGGAGCTGTTTTTT. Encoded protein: CASSPLLAGTGELFF.

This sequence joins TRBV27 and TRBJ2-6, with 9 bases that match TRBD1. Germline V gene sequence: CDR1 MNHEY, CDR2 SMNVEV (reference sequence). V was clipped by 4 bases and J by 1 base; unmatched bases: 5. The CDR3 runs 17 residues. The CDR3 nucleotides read TGTGCCAGCAGTTGGGGACAGGGTAGATCTGGGGCCAACGTCCTGACTTTC. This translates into CASSWGQGRSGANVLTF.

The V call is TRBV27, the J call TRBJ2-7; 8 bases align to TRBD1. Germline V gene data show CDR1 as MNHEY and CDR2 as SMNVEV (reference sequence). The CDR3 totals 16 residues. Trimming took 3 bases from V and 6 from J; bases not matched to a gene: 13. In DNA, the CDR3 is TGTGCCAGCAGTTTTCGCTCCGGGACAGGTAGCGCCGAGCAGTACTTC. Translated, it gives CASSFRSGTGSAEQYF.